This T cell receptor (beta chain) is from a study of CD8 T cells in Susac syndrome (dated by TCRdb to about 2019). About the full investigation: Of the Susac syndrome patients who were sequenced, about eight were in clinical remission while five or six had clinically active disease. Repertoire sequencing was used to test whether CD8+ T cell activation and differentiation in Susac syndrome was antigen driven. At blood withdrawal, Susac syndrome patients were therapy-naive, treated with corticosteroids (with IVIg additionally given to some), or treated with IVIg alone.

A word on this clonotype: It has no known antigen specificity. Base qualities were left out, and no much larger clone turns up one base away.

RNA was extracted with the RNeasy kit and roughly 0.5 to 1 ug was reverse transcribed using random hexamers. TCR beta CDR3 regions were amplified with the immunoSEQ multiplex PCR assay covering 54 Vbeta and 13 Jbeta segments. PCR amplification bias was corrected by using a synthetic template baseline for primer optimization and computational correction. Processing in the source paper ran as follows. Reads were assigned to V, D and J genes according to IMGT and analyzed in immunoSEQ Analyzer, with only productive sequences retained. Clonality was computed as one minus Shannon entropy normalized by log2 of the number of productive unique sequences. For each patient and control, public and private clones were evaluated within the 100 most prevalent clones. Susac-specific clones were defined as absent from healthy and MS cohorts, over a thousand published viral clones and other ImmuneACCESS disease sequences. In TCRdb, the public reads were trimmed at Q25 with fastp and aligned with MiXCR, with productive beta chains retained. Each entry merges the rows of one CDR3 protein and shows their most common DNA and genes. The V and J calls and clone size are TCRdb's, not the authors'. The sample yields approximately 190,000 distinct CDR3 sequences; almost 96% were counted once. In total, the top ten clones hold more than 0.08% of the sample.

Peripheral blood CD8+ and CD4+ T cells from healthy donors, Susac syndrome patients and multiple sclerosis patients were profiled by high-throughput TCR beta sequencing. The Susac syndrome patients fulfilled recently defined diagnostic criteria for definite or probable disease. CD8+ TEMRA cells were enriched by FACS, while bulk CD8+ and CD4+ T cells were purified by magnetic negative isolation. Blood was collected in EDTA tubes and processed within 24 hours, with PBMCs isolated through density gradient centrifugation. PBMCs intended for TCR sequencing were frozen in liquid nitrogen and were later thawed in a 37 degrees C water bath. A purity of at least 90% was achieved for sorted or isolated CD4+, CD8+ and CD8+ TEMRA cells. Points the paper makes about the study in general: The number of individuals in the TCR sequencing and HLA analysis was acknowledged as relatively small. No clonal expansion was detected in the CD4+ T cell repertoire of Susac syndrome patients.

The receptor comes from a human donor with Susac syndrome. What was sequenced was CD4+ T cells from PBMCs.

CDR3 sequence: CSAYRGTMNTEAFF. Read as DNA, the sequence is TGCAGTGCCTACAGGGGAACCATGAACACTGAAGCTTTCTTT. The V and J segments used are TRBV20-1 and TRBJ1-1, with TRBD1 identical over 7 junction bases. The V end gives up 6 bases and the J end 0 bases, leaving 7 bases in the junction not matched to a gene. The CDR3 spans 14 residues, from the cysteine through the phenylalanine. Only the CDR3 part of the read is kept: 42 bases, read in frame from the first base. CDR1 DFQATT and CDR2 SNEGSKA were looked up in the germline V gene (reference sequence).